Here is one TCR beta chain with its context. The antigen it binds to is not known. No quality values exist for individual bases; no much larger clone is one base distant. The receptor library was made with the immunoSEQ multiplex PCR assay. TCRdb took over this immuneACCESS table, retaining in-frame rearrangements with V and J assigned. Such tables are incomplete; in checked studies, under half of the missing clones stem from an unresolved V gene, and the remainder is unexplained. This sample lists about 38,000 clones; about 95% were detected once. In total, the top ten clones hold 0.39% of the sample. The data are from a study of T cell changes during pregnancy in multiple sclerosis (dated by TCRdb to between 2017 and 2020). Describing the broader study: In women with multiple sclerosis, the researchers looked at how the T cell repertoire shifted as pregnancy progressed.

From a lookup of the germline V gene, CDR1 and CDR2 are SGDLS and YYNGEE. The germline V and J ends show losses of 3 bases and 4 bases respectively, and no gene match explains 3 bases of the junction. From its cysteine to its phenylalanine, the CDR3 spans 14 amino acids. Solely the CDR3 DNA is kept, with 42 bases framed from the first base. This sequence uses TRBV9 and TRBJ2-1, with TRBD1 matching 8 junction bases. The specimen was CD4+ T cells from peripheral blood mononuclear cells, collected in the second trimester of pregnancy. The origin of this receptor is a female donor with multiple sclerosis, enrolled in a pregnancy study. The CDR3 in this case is CASSARTGYNEQFF. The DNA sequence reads TGTGCCAGCAGCGCGCGGACAGGGTACAATGAGCAGTTCTTC. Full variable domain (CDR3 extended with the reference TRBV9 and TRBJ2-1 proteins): DSGVTQTPKHLITATGQRVTLRCSPRSGDLSVYWYQQSLDQGLQFLIQYYNGEERAKGNILERFSAQQFPDLHSELNLSSLELGDSALYFCASSARTGYNEQFFGPGTRLTVL.